This TCR beta chain was documented in a study of cytomegalovirus exposure and HLA in healthy donors. With respect to this clone: Its target is not known.

Findings and limits, study-wide: Rare TCR sequences predominated, though certain public TCRs were found in many donors. Across donors, sequencing depth was assumed by presence/absence analyses to be roughly uniform. Clonal expansion was found to be greater in HLA-associated TCR beta chains than in equally common others in a later analysis. For most TCR beta V segments, an earlier analysis put the productive rate at about 90% or about 30% of the time.

The ends lost 5 bases at V and 8 bases at J; junction bases unmatched: 7. This CDR3 contains 14 residues. Germline V gene data show CDR1 as LGHNA and CDR2 as YNFKEQ. The PCR made use of 60 Vbeta and 13 Jbeta primers. The assay was immunoSEQ multiplex PCR, and TCRdb's table has in-frame clones only and misses some. The sample gives about 78,000 clones, around 80% of which show up once; about 30% is in the top ten. Sequencing was done on a sample of PBMCs. The gene calls are TRBV4-2 and TRBJ2-1; 9 nucleotides line up with TRBD1. This clonotype was sampled from a man between 45 and 60 years old in good health and CMV-seropositive. The CDR3 bases are TGTGCCAGCAGCGGGGGGACAGGGTTCTATGAGCAGTTCTTC. Amino acids: CASSGGTGFYEQFF.